One and the same sample provided the 5 T cell receptor beta chains below, sequenced in a study of cytomegalovirus exposure and HLA in healthy donors (dated by TCRdb to the late 2010s). Library preparation employed the immunoSEQ multiplex PCR assay. The multiplex PCR relied on a mix of 60 forward primers for TCR Vbeta segments and 13 reverse primers for TCR Jbeta segments. The source is immuneACCESS, and TCRdb retained only in-frame sequences with V and J called. Part of the clones is not carried over; for the studies checked, unresolved V genes explain less than half of this, and the remainder is unexplained. The sample records 160,000 or so clones, 86% of which are singletons. Jointly, the top ten make up under 2.5% of the sample. The sample was PBMCs. The source of these receptors is a woman younger than 35 in good health and CMV-seronegative.

This clone has only a few counts. The chain has TRBV11-3 and TRBJ2-2, with 8 bases aligning to TRBD2. Trimming took 4 bases from V and 5 from J; bases not matched to a gene: 12. The CDR3 sequence is 17 residues long. Germline values: CDR1 SGHNT, CDR2 YENEEA. The CDR3 bases are TGTGCCAGCAGCTCGGGGGCGGGGGGCCGCCGGACCGGGGAGCTGTTTTTT. Translating it yields CASSSGAGGRRTGELFF.

The rearrangement links TRBV10-1 to TRBJ2-7; 7 bases are a match to TRBD2. V gave up 8 bases and J gave up 0 bases; unmatched junction bases: 10. CDR1 WNHNN and CDR2 SYGVQD come from the germline V gene (reference sequence). This CDR3 has 15 amino acids. CDR3 amino acids: CASSDGASGSYEQYF. In nucleotides, the CDR3 is TGCGCCAGCTCAGATGGGGCTAGCGGCTCCTACGAGCAGTACTTC.

The CDR3 DNA sequence: TGTGCCAGCAGTGAAACCCTAGCGGGGGGACGCACAGATACGCAGTATTTT. Residues: CASSETLAGGRTDTQYF. The rearrangement uses TRBV2 and TRBJ2-3; 11 bases map to TRBD2. Per the germline V gene, CDR1 is SNHLY and CDR2 is FYNNEI. With V trimmed by 2 bases and J by 1 base, 5 bases remained unmatched. This CDR3 has 17 residues.

The rearrangement joins TRBV2 to TRBJ1-1, with 7 bases aligning to TRBD1. Germline V gene sequence: CDR1 SNHLY, CDR2 FYNNEI. Trimming took 5 bases from V and 0 from J; bases not matched to a gene: 3. This CDR3 has 14 residues. The CDR3 spells CASSPTGLNTEAFF. Written as DNA, the CDR3 is TGTGCCAGCAGTCCGACAGGGCTGAACACTGAAGCTTTCTTT.

This clone was seen a single time. This chain uses TRBV5-4 with TRBJ2-2; TRBD2 matches 7 bases. V trimming: 1 base; J trimming: 4 bases; junction bases outside the gene matches: 1. The CDR3 is made up of 14 amino acids. Germline V gives CDR1 SGHNT, CDR2 YYREEE (reference sequence). CDR3 loop: CASSLWEGTGELFF. Written as DNA, the CDR3 is TGTGCCAGCAGCTTGTGGGAGGGCACCGGGGAGCTGTTTTTT.